The text below deals with one T cell receptor (beta chain). No antigen is known for it. This record comes from a study of T cell responses to AZD1222 COVID-19 vaccine. Study conclusions and caveats: Reportedly, close to half of spike-specific TCRs are directed against unmutated variant regions. The study found vaccine-associated CD4 TCRs spanning spike, dominant at 160-218 and 743-854. Seropositive AZD1222 recipients at baseline numbered only five or six. White British donors predominated, females outnumbered males, and clonal diversity was possibly underestimated.

The V gene's germline CDR1 is SQVTM and CDR2 ANQGSEA. CDR3 length: 14 amino acids. V lost 6 bases and J 4 bases, leaving 17 bases between the germline ends. Method: immunoSEQ multiplex PCR; TCRdb's copy keeps in-frame clones and lacks some. Among approximately 150,000 clones listed, more than 85% were seen once. This sequence was found in an adult in good health. V and J are TRBV29-1 and TRBJ2-3; TRBD1 or TRBD2 may be the D gene (5 bases each). Source: peripheral blood, taken on day 0 of AZD1222 vaccination. The CDR3 reads CSVTPGRPADTQYF. The CDR3 DNA reads as TGCAGCGTGACGCCGGGGCGGCCGGCAGATACGCAGTATTTT.